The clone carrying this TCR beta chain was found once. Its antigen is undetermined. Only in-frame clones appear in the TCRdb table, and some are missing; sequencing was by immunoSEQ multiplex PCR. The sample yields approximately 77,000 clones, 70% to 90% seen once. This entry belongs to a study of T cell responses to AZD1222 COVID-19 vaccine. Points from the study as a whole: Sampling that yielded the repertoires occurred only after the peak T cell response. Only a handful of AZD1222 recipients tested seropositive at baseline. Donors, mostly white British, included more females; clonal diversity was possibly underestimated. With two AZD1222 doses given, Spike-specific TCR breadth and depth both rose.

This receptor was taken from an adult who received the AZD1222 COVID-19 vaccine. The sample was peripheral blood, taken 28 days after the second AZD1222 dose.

DNA of the CDR3: TGTGCCTGGAGTCCCAAGGGGACTGTGGGCACTGAAGCTTTCTTT. The encoded protein is CAWSPKGTVGTEAFF. V usage is TRBV30 and J usage is TRBJ1-1, with a possible D match to TRBD1 (5 bases). Germline lookup yields CDR1 GTSNPN and CDR2 SVGIG (reference sequence). The germline V and J ends were trimmed by 2 bases and 4 bases, with 17 bases remaining between them. The CDR3 is 15 residues long. Complete variable domain (other parts from reference TRBV30 and TRBJ1-1): SQTIHQWPATLVQPVGSPLSLECTVEGTSNPNLYWYRQAAGRGLQLLFYSVGIGQISSEVPQNLSASRPQDRQFILSSKKLLLSDSGFYLCAWSPKGTVGTEAFFGQGTRLTVV.